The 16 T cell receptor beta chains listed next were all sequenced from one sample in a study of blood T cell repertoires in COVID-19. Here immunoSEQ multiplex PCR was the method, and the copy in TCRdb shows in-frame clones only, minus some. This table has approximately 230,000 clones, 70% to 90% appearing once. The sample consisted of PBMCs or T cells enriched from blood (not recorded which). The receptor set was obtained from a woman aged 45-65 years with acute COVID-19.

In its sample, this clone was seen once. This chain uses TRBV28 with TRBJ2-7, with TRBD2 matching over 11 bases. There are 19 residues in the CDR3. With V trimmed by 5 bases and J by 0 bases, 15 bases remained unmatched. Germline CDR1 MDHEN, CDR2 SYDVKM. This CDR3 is CASSQPPGIAGGTSYEQYF. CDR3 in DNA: TGTGCCAGCAGTCAACCCCCGGGGATAGCGGGAGGGACCTCCTACGAGCAGTACTTC. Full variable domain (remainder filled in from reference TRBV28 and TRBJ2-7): DVKVTQSSRYLVKRTGEKVFLECVQDMDHENMFWYRQDPGLGLRLIYFSYDVKMKEKGDIPEGYSVSREKKERFSLILESASTNQTSMYLCASSQPPGIAGGTSYEQYFGPGTRLTVT.

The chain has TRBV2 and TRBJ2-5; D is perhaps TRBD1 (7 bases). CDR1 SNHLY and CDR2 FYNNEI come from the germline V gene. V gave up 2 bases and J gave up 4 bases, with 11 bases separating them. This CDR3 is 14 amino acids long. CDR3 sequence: CASSETQGGETQYF. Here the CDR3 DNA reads TGTGCCAGCAGTGAAACCCAGGGGGGAGAGACCCAGTACTTC.

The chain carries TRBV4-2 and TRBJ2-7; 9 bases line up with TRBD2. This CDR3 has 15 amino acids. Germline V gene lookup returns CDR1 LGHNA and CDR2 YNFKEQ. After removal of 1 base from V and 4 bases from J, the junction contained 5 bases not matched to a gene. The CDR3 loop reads CASSQGGLAGYEQYF. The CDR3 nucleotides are TGTGCCAGCAGCCAAGGAGGGCTAGCGGGGTACGAGCAGTACTTC.

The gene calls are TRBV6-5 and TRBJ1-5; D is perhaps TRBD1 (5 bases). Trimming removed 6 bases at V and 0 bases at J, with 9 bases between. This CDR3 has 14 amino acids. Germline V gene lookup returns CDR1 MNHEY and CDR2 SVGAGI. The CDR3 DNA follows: TGTGCCAGCAGCAGACAGTCTAGCAATCAGCCCCAGCATTTT. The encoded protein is CASSRQSSNQPQHF.

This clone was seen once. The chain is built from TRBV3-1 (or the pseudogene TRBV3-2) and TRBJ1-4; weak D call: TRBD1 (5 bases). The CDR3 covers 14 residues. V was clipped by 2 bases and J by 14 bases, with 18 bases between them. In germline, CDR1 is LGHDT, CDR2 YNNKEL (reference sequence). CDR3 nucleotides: TGTGCCAGCAGCCAAAAGGGCGGGGCGAACAACCTGTTTTTT. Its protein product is CASSQKGGANNLFF.

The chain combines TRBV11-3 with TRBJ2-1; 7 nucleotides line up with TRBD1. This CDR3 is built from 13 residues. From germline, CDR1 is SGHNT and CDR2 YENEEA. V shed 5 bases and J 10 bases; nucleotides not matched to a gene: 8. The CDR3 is CASSTRQGWEQFF. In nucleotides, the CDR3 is TGTGCCAGCAGCACGAGACAGGGTTGGGAGCAGTTCTTC.

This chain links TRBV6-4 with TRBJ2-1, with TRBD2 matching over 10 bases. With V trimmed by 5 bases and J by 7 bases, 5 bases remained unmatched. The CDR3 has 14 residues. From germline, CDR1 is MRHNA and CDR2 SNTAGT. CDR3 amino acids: CASSRLAGVNEQFF. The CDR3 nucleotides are TGTGCCAGCAGTCGGCTAGCGGGAGTGAATGAGCAGTTCTTC.

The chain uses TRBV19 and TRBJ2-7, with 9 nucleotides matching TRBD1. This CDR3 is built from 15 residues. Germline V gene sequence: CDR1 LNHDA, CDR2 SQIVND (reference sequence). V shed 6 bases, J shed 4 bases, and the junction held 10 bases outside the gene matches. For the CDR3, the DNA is TGTGCCAGTAGAACTACAGGGGGCGCGAGGTACGAGCAGTACTTC. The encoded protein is CASRTTGGARYEQYF.

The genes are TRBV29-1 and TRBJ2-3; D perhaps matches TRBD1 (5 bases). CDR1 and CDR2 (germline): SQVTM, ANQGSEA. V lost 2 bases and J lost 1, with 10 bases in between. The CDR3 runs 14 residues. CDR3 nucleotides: TGCAGCGTTGAAAGGGGAATCGGCACAGATACGCAGTATTTT. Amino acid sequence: CSVERGIGTDTQYF.

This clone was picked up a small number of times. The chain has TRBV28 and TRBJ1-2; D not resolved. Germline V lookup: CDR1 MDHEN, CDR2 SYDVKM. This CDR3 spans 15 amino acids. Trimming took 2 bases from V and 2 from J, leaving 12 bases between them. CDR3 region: CASSLMVGQNYGYTF. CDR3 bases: TGTGCCAGCAGTTTAATGGTGGGCCAAAACTATGGCTACACCTTC.

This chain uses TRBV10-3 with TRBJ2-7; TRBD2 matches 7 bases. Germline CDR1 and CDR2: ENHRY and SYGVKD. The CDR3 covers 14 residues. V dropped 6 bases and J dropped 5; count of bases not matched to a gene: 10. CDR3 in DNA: TGTGCCATCAGGGATGCGGGAGTTGGCCACGAGCAGTACTTC. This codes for CAIRDAGVGHEQYF.

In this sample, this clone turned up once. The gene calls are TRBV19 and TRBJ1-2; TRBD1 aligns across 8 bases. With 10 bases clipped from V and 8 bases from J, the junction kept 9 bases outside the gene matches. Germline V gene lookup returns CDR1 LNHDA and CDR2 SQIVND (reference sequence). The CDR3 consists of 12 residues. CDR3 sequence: CATAQGVGGYTF. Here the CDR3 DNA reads TGTGCCACCGCACAGGGGGTTGGGGGCTACACCTTC.

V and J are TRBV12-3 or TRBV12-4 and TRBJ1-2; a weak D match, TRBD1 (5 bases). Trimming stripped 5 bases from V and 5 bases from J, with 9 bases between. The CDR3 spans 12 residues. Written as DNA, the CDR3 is TGTGCCAGCAGTCCCAGACAGTATGGCTACACCTTC. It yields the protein CASSPRQYGYTF.

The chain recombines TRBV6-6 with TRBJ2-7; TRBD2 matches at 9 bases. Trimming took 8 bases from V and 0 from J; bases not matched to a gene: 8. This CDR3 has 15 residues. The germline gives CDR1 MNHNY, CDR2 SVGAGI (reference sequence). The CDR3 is CASRPAGGLSYEQYF. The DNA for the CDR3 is TGTGCCAGCCGACCAGCGGGAGGACTCTCCTACGAGCAGTACTTC.

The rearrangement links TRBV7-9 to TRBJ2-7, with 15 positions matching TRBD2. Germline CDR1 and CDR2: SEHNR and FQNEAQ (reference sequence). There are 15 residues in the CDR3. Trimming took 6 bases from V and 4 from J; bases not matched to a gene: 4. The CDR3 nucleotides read TGTGCCAGCAGAGGAGGGACTAGCGGGAGGTACGAGCAGTACTTC. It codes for CASRGGTSGRYEQYF.

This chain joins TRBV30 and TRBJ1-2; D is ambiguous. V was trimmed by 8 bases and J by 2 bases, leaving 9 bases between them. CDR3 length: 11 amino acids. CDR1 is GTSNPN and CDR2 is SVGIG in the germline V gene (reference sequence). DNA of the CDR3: TGTGCCACGAACCAGAACTATGGCTACACCTTC. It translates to CATNQNYGYTF.